This entry lists 2 T cell receptor beta chains sequenced from one sample in a study of Graves' ophthalmopathy and Graves' hyperthyroidism. Amplification of TCR beta CDR3 regions used RNA transcripts. Second-round multiplex PCR followed a first-round RT-PCR using HTBI primers. TCRdb recomputed calls from the multiplex PCR reads with MiXCR, one row per CDR3 protein. The table lists fewer than 600,000 distinct CDR3 sequences, 13% to 15% of them singletons, with 9.8% in the top ten. The sample comprised blood. These receptors originate from a woman in her 30s with Graves' ophthalmopathy.

This clonotype was picked up many times. The rearrangement links TRBV27 to TRBJ2-5, with D perhaps TRBD1 (6 bases). The CDR3 length is 16 residues. Germline lookup yields CDR1 MNHEY and CDR2 SMNVEV (reference sequence). V dropped 5 bases and J dropped 5 bases, with 21 bases sitting between them. The CDR3 DNA is TGTGCCAGCAGTGCATTAGGGACATCCTATGGGGAGACCCAGTACTTC. Its protein is CASSALGTSYGETQYF.

This clonotype was detected a few times. One end of the junction fails to match germline, which may point to a read error. The rearrangement uses TRBV28 and TRBJ1-6; TRBD1 agrees at 9 bases. Germline assignment: CDR1 MDHEN and CDR2 SYDVKM. The CDR3 totals 14 residues. The CDR3 loop reads CASRLQGANSPLRF. The DNA of the CDR3 is TGTGCCAGCAGACTACAGGGGGCCAATTCACCCCTCCGCTTT.